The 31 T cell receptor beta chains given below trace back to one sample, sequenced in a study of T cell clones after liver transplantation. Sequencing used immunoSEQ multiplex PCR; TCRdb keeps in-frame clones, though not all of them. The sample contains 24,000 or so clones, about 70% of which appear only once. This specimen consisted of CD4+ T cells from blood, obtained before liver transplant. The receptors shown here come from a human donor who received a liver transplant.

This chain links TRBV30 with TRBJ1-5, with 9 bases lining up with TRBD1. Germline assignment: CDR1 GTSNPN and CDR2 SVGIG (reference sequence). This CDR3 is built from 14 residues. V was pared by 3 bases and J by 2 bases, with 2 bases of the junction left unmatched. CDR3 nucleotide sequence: TGTGCCTGGAGCAGGGACAGGGGCAATCAGCCCCAGCATTTT. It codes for CAWSRDRGNQPQHF. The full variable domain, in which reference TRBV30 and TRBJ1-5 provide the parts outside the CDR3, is SQTIHQWPATLVQPVGSPLSLECTVEGTSNPNLYWYRQAAGRGLQLLFYSVGIGQISSEVPQNLSASRPQDRQFILSSKKLLLSDSGFYLCAWSRDRGNQPQHFGDGTRLSIL.

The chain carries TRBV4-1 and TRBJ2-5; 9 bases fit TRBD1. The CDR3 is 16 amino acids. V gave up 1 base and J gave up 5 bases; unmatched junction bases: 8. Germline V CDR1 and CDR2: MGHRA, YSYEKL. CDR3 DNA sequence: TGCGCCAGCAGCCAAGGGGGGACAGGGCGAGGGGAGACCCAGTACTTC. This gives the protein CASSQGGTGRGETQYF.

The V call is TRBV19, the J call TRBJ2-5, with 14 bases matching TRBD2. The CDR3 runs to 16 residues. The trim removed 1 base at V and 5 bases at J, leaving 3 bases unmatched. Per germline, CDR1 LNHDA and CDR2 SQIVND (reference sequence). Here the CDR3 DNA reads TGTGCCAGTAGTATAGGGACTAGCGGGGGGTATGAGACCCAGTACTTC. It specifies CASSIGTSGGYETQYF. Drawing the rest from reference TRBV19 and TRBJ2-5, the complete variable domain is DGGITQSPKYLFRKEGQNVTLSCEQNLNHDAMYWYRQDPGQGLRLIYYSQIVNDFQKGDIAEGYSVSREKKESFPLTVTSAQKNPTAFYLCASSIGTSGGYETQYFGPGTRLLVL.

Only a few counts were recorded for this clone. The CDR3, as DNA: TGTGCCAGCAGTACTTCAGGGTCAGGGTGGACTGAAGCTTTCTTT. Translated: CASSTSGSGWTEAFF. The V and J genes are TRBV28 and TRBJ1-1, with D possibly matching TRBD1 (5 bases). This CDR3 is 15 amino acids long. The V end was cut by 5 bases, the J end by 5 bases, with 18 bases between. The germline CDR1 and CDR2 sequences are MDHEN and SYDVKM. Drawing the rest from reference TRBV28 and TRBJ1-1, the complete variable domain is DVKVTQSSRYLVKRTGEKVFLECVQDMDHENMFWYRQDPGLGLRLIYFSYDVKMKEKGDIPEGYSVSREKKERFSLILESASTNQTSMYLCASSTSGSGWTEAFFGQGTRLTVV.

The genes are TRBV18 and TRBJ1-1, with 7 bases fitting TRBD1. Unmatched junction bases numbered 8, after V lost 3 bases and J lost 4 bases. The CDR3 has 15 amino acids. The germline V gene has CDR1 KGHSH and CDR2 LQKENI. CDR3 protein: CASSPQQGRSTEAFF. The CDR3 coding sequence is TGTGCCAGCTCACCTCAACAGGGGCGCAGCACTGAAGCTTTCTTT.

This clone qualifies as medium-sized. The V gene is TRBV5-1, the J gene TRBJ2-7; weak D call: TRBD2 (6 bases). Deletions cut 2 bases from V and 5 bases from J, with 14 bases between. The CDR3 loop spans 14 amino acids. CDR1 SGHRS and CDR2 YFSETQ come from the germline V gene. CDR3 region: CASSFRRGVDEQYF. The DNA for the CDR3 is TGCGCCAGCAGCTTTCGTCGCGGGGTCGACGAGCAGTACTTC. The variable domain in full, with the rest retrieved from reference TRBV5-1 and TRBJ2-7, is KAGVTQTPRYLIKTRGQQVTLSCSPISGHRSVSWYQQTPGQGLQFLFEYFSETQRNKGNFPGRFSGRQFSNSRSEMNVSTLELGDSALYLCASSFRRGVDEQYFGPGTRLTVT.

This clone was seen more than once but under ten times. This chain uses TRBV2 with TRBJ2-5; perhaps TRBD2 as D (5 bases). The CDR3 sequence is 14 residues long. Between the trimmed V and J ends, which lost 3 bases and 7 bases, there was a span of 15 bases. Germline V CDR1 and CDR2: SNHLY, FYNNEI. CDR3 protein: CASSEMSEEGTQYF. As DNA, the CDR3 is TGTGCCAGCAGTGAGATGTCGGAGGAAGGGACCCAGTACTTC.

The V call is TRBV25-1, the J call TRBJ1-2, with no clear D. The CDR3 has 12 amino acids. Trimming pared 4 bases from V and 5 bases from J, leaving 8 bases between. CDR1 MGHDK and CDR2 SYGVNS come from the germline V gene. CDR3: CASSVTGYGYTF. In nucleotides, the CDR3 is TGTGCCAGCAGTGTAACGGGGTATGGCTACACCTTC.

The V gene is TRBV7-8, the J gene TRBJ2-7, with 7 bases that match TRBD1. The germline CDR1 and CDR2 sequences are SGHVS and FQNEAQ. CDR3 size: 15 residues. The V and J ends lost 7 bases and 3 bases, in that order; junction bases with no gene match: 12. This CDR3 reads CASTLGGLGFYEQYF. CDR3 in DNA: TGTGCCAGCACCCTAGGGGGCCTGGGGTTCTACGAGCAGTACTTC.

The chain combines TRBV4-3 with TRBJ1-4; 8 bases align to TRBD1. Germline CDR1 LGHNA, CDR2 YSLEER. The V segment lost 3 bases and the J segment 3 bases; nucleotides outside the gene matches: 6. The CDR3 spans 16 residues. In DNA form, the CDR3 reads TGCGCCAGCAGCCAGGAACCGGGACAGGCTAATGAAAAACTGTTTTTT. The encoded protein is CASSQEPGQANEKLFF.

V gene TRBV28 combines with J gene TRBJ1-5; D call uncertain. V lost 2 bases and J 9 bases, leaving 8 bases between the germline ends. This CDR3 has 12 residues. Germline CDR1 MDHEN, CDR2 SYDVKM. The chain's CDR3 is CASSLEWAPQHF. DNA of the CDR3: TGTGCCAGCAGTTTAGAATGGGCGCCCCAGCATTTT.

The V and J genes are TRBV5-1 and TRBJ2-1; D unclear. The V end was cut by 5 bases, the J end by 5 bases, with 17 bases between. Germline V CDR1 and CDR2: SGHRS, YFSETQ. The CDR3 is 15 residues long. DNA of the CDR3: TGCGCCAGCAGAAAGGGTGGATTTCGAGACAATGAGCAGTTCTTC. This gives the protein CASRKGGFRDNEQFF.

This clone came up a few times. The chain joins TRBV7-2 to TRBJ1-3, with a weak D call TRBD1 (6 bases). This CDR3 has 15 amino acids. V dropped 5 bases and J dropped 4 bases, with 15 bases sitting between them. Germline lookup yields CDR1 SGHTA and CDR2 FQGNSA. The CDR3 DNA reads TGTGCCAGCAGCCCACAGGGTCTAGCCGGAAACACCATATATTTT. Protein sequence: CASSPQGLAGNTIYF.

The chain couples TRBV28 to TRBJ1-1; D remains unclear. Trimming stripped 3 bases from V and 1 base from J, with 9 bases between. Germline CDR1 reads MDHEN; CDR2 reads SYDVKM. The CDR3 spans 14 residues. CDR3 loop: CASSFPSRNTEAFF. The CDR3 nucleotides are TGTGCCAGCAGTTTTCCGAGTCGGAACACTGAAGCTTTCTTT.

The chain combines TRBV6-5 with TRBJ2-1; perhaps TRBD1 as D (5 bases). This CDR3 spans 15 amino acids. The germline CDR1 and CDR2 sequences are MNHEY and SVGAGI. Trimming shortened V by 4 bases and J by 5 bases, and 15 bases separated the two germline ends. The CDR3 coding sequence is TGTGCCAGCAGTTCGGGCAGGGCGGTCCACAATGAGCAGTTCTTC. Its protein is CASSSGRAVHNEQFF.

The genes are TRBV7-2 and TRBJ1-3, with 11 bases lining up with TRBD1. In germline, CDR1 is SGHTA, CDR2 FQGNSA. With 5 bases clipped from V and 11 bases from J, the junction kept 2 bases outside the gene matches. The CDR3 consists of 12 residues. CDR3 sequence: CASSLDRGPIYF. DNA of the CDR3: TGTGCCAGCAGCCTGGACAGGGGGCCCATATATTTT.

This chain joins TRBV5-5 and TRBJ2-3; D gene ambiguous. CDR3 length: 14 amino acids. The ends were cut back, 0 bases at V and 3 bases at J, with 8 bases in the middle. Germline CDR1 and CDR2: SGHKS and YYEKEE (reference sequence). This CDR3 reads CASSLEGRTDTQYF. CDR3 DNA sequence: TGTGCCAGCAGCTTGGAGGGTAGGACAGATACGCAGTATTTT. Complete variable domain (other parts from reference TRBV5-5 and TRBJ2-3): DAGVTQSPTHLIKTRGQQVTLRCSPISGHKSVSWYQQVLGQGPQFIFQYYEKEERGRGNFPDRFSARQFPNYSSELNVNALLLGDSALYLCASSLEGRTDTQYFGPGTRLTVL.

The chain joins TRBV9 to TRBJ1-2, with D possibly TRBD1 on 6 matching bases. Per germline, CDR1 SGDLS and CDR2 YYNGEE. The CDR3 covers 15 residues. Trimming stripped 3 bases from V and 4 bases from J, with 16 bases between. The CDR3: CASSADRPTGYGYTF. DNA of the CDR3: TGTGCCAGCAGCGCAGACAGGCCGACAGGCTATGGCTACACCTTC.

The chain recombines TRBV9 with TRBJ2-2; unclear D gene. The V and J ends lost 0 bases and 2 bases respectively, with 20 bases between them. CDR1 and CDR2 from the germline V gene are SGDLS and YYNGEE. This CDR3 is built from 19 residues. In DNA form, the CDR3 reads TGTGCCAGCAGCGTAGGTATAGGACGTGTGCTCAGAAACACCGGGGAGCTGTTTTTT. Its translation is CASSVGIGRVLRNTGELFF. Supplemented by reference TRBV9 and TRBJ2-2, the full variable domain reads DSGVTQTPKHLITATGQRVTLRCSPRSGDLSVYWYQQSLDQGLQFLIQYYNGEERAKGNILERFSAQQFPDLHSELNLSSLELGDSALYFCASSVGIGRVLRNTGELFFGEGSRLTVL.

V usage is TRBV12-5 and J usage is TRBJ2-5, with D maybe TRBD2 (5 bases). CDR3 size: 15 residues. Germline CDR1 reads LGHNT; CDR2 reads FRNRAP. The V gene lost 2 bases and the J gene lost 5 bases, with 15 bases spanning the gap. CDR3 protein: CASGLNLGRGETQYF. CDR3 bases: TGTGCTAGTGGTTTGAATTTGGGCCGAGGGGAGACCCAGTACTTC.

The CDR3 loop reads CASSPLNSNQPQHF. In DNA, the CDR3 is TGTGCCAGCAGTCCGCTCAATAGCAATCAGCCCCAGCATTTT. The chain uses TRBV6-6 and TRBJ1-5; D not certain. V was cut by 5 bases and J by 0 bases, with 8 bases left in between. Germline V lookup: CDR1 MNHNY, CDR2 SVGAGI (reference sequence). CDR3 length: 14 residues.

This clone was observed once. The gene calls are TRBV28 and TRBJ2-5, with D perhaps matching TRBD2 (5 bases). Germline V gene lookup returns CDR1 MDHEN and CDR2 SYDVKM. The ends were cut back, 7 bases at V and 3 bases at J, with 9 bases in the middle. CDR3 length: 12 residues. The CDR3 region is CASTRRKETQYF. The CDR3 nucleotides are TGTGCCAGCACTCGGAGGAAAGAGACCCAGTACTTC.

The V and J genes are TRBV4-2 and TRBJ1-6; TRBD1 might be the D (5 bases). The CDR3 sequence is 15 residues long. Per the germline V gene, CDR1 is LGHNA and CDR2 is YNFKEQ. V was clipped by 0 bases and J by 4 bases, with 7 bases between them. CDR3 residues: CASSQETEYNSPLHF. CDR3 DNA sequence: TGTGCCAGCAGCCAAGAGACAGAGTATAATTCACCCCTCCACTTT.

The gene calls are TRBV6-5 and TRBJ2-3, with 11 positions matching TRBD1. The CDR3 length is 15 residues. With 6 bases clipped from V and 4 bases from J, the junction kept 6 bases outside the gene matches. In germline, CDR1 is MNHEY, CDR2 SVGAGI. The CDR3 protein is CASRQGQGDSDTQYF. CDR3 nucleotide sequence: TGTGCCAGCAGGCAGGGACAGGGGGACTCAGATACGCAGTATTTT.

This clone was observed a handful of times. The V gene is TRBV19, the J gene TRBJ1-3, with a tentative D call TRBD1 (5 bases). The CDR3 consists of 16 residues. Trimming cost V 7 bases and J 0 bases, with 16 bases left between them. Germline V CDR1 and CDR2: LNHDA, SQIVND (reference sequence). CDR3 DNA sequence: TGTGCCAGTACCCTCAGGGACCCCATCTCTGGAAACACCATATATTTT. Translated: CASTLRDPISGNTIYF. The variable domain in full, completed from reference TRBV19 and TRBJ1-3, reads DGGITQSPKYLFRKEGQNVTLSCEQNLNHDAMYWYRQDPGQGLRLIYYSQIVNDFQKGDIAEGYSVSREKKESFPLTVTSAQKNPTAFYLCASTLRDPISGNTIYFGEGSWLTVV.

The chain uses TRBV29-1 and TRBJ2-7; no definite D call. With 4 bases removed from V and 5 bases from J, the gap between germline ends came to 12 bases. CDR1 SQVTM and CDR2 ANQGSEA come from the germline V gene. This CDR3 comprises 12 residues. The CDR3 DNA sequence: TGCAGCGTTGCCACATTGTTGAACGAGCAGTACTTC. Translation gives CSVATLLNEQYF.

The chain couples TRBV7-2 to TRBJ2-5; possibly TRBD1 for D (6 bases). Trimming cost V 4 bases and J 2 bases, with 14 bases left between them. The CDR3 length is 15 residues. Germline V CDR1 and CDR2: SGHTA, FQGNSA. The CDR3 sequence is CASSSRTVKQETQYF. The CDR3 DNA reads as TGTGCCAGCAGCTCCCGGACAGTCAAACAAGAGACCCAGTACTTC.

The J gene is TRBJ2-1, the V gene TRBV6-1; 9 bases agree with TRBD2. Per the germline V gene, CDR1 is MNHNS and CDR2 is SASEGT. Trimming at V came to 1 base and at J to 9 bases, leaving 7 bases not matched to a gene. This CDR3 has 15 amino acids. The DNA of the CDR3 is TGTGCCAGCAGTGAAGAGGCGGGGGGGCCAAGTGAGCAGTTCTTC. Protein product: CASSEEAGGPSEQFF.

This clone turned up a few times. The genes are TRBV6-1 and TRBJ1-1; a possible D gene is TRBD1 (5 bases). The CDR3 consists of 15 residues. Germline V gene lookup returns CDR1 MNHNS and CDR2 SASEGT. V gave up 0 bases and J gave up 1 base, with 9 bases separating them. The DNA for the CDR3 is TGTGCCAGCAGTGAAGCGCCTACAGGGAACACTGAAGCTTTCTTT. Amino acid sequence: CASSEAPTGNTEAFF.

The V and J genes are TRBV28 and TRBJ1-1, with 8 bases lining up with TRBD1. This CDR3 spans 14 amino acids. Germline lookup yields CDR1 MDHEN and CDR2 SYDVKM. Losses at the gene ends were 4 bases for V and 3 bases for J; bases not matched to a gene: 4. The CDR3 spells CASSSQGGDTEAFF. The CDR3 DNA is TGTGCCAGCAGTTCACAGGGGGGGGACACTGAAGCTTTCTTT.

In nucleotides, the CDR3 is TGTGCCAGCAGTGTCTCGGGACCCAGCAGTTGGGATACGCAGTATTTT. Its translation is CASSVSGPSSWDTQYF. This sequence joins TRBV2 and TRBJ2-3; D might be TRBD1 or TRBD2, each matching 5 bases. V was cut by 4 bases and J by 6 bases, with 20 bases left in between. CDR1 SNHLY and CDR2 FYNNEI come from the germline V gene. CDR3 length equals 16 residues.